This paragraph covers one TCR beta chain sequence. This clonotype was seen a handful of times. Its recognized antigen is unknown. No qualities accompany the bases; no much larger clone lies one base away. This entry comes from a study of post-analysis software for immune sequencing data (dated by TCRdb to about 2015). As for the study more broadly: Relapsing-remitting, secondary progressive and progressive-relapsing multiple sclerosis were recorded as disease courses, and subtype annotation was lacking for some patients. The multiple sclerosis patient repertoires were compared with 10 to 12 previously published healthy control repertoires from donors aged about 6 to 26 years. A subset of samples was prepared in parallel using single-end sample barcoding, then pooled and co-amplified after Illumina adapter ligation. Broad study findings and their caveats: Direct clustering with F measure showed strong co-clustering of samples prepared in the same batch, prompting a batch-effect correction. The multiple sclerosis patient group was slightly younger than the control group. Significantly lower normalized Chao1 diversity was found in multiple sclerosis patients than in controls, suggesting substantial peripheral T-cell clonal expansion. Significantly higher frequencies in patients than in controls were found for about five TRBV segments, including TRBV5-6, TRBV5-1 and TRBV20-1.

The CDR3, from cysteine to phenylalanine, totals 12 residues. The entry retains the CDR3 DNA only, 36 bases that are in frame from base 1. The V end loses 10 bases and the J end loses 6 bases, and a stretch of 15 bases separates them. CDR1 is given as SGHTA and CDR2 as FQGTGA, both from the germline V gene. To demonstrate the VDJtools post-analysis software, TCR beta repertoires were profiled from the peripheral blood of about 13 young patients with multiple sclerosis. The multiple sclerosis patients were children and adolescents ranging in age from roughly 6 to 15 years. Receptor libraries were prepared by PCR. Sequencing used an Illumina HiSeq 2500. To reduce PCR and sequencing biases, unique molecular identifiers were incorporated into the TCR beta cDNA libraries. Some 500,000 cDNA molecules were obtained for every 1 to 10 million input T cells, so each molecule roughly corresponded to one T cell. The patient libraries were prepared and sequenced with the same protocol used for the earlier healthy control dataset. Samples belonging to the same batch were prepared together, multiplexed and sequenced on a shared HiSeq lane. The original methods were these. MIGEC handled the raw barcoded reads, throwing out single-read molecular identifier groups before consensus assembly and CDR3 extraction. Clonotype tables were post-analysed with VDJtools, normalizing diversity by down-sampling all datasets to the smallest sample size. In repertoire overlap clustering, CDR3 amino acid sequences, but not nucleotide sequences, were matched to correct batch-related cross-sample contamination. TCRdb cleaned the public reads at Q25 with fastp, built clones with MiXCR and kept in-frame beta chains. Merged by CDR3 protein, the rows form single entries marked with the most common genes and DNA. Here the V and J calls rest on TCRdb's processing, not on the authors' analysis. The sample table shows about 210,000 distinct CDR3 sequences, and over 25% are seen once. The ten top clones hold roughly 3.5% of the sample.

The chain links TRBV7-3 with TRBJ1-1, with an unclear D gene assignment. The receptor was derived from a girl between 2 and 17 years old with multiple sclerosis. Sequenced sample: blood. The base sequence is TGTGCCATCGACGGGGAGGCGTCTGAAGCTTTCTTT. Translation gives CAIDGEASEAFF.